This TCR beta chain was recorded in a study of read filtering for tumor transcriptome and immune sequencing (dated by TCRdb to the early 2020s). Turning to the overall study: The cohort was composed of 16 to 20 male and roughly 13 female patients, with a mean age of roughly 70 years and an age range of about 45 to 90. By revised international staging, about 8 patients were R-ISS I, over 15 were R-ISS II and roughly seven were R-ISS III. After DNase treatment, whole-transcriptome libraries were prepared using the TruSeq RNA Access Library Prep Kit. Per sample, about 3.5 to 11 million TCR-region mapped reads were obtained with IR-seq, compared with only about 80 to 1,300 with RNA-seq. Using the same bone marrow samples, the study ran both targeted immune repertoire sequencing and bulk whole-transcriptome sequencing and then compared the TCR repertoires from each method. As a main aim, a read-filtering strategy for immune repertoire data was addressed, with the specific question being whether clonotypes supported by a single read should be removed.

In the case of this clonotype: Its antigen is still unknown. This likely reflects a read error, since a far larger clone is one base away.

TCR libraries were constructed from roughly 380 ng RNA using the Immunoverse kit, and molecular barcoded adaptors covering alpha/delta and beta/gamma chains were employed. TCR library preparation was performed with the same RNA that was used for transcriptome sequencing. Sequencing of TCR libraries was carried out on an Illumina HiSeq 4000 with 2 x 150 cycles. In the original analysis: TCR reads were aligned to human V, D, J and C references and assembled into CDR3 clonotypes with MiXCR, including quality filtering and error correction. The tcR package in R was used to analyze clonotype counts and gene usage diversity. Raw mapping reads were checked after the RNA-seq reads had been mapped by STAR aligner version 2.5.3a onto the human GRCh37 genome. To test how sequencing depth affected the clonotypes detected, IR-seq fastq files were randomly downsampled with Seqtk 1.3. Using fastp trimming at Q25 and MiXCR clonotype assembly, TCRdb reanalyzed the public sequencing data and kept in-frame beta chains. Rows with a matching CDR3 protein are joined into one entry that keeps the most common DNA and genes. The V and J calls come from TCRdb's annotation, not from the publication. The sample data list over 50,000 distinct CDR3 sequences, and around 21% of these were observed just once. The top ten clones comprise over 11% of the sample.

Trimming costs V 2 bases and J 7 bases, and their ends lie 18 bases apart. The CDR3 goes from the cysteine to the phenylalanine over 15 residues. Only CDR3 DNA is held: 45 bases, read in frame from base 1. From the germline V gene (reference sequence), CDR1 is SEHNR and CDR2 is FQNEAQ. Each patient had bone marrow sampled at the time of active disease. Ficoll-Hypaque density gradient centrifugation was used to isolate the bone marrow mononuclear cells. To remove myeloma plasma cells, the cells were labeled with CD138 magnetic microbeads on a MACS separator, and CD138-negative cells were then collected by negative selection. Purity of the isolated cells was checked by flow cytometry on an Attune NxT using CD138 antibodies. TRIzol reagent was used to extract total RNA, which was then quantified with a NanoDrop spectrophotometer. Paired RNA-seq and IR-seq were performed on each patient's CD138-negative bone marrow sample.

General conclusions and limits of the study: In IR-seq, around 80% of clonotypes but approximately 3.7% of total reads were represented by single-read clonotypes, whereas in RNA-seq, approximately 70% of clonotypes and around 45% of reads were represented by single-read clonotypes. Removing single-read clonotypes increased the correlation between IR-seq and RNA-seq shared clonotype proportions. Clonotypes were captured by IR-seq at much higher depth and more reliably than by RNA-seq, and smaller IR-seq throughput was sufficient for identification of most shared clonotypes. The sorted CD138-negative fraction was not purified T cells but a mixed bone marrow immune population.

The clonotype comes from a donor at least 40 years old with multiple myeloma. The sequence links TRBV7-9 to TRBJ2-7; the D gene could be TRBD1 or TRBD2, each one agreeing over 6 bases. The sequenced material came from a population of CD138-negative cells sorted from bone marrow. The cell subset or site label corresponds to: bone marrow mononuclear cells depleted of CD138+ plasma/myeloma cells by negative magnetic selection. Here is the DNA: TGTGCCAGCAGCTTAAGTGGAGGGGGGCATAGTGAGCAGTACTTC. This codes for CASSLSGGGHSEQYF.